These T cell receptor beta chains were read from a single sample in a study of T and B cells in COVID-19 patients. TCRdb processed the multiplex PCR reads anew with MiXCR; each CDR3 protein has one entry. The table lists around 19,000 distinct CDR3 sequences, roughly 32% of them singletons. The sample was blood. The receptors stem from a human donor with active COVID-19. Both conserved end residues are part of each CDR3. D genes are given only for firm matches. Some rows have no size entry. The others give once, few or many, or a class for an expanded clone.

size	V	J	length	D	DNA	CDR3
.	TRBV6-5	TRBJ1-2	15	.	TGTGCCAGCCGGGTGGGTACGAAAAGAGGCTATGGCTACACCTTC	CASRVGTKRGYGYTF
few	TRBV15	TRBJ2-3	16	.	TGTGCCACCAGCAGGTGGGCGGCAGGAGATACAGATACGCAGTATTTT	CATSRWAAGDTDTQYF
medium-sized	TRBV19	TRBJ2-2	14	.	TGTGCCAGTAGTATCAGGGAGAAAACCGGGGAGCTGTTTTTT	CASSIREKTGELFF
.	TRBV6-5	TRBJ2-1	13	.	TGTGCCAGCAGTCCGAGGGCGCAGAATGAGCAGTTCTTC	CASSPRAQNEQFF
few	TRBV5-4	TRBJ2-3	14	.	TGTGCCAGCAGCTTGTCACTTGGCACAGATACGCAGTATTTT	CASSLSLGTDTQYF
medium-sized	TRBV19	TRBJ2-2	15	TRBD1	TGTGCCAGTAGTACGACAGGGGCGAACACCGGGGAGCTGTTTTTT	CASSTTGANTGELFF
.	TRBV12-3/TRBV12-4	TRBJ2-1	16	.	TGTGCCAGCAGCTCACTACAGGGACTGGGGTACAATGAGCAGTTCTTC	CASSSLQGLGYNEQFF
few	TRBV12-3/TRBV12-4	TRBJ2-2	13	.	TGTGCCAGCAGCGTTAGCCCCACCGGGGAGCTGTTTTTT	CASSVSPTGELFF
large	TRBV12-3/TRBV12-4	TRBJ2-2	16	.	TGTGCCAGCATTTCCGGGTTTCCGGGGAACACCGGGGAGCTGTTTTTT	CASISGFPGNTGELFF
.	TRBV12-3/TRBV12-4	TRBJ1-4	14	.	TGTGCCAGCAGTTTGGGGGGCACTAATGAAAAACTGTTTTTT	CASSLGGTNEKLFF
.	TRBV10-3	TRBJ2-1	12	.	TGTGCCATCATTGAGATTCCGTATGAGCAGTTCTTC	CAIIEIPYEQFF
.	TRBV29-1	TRBJ1-2	14	TRBD1	TGCAGCGCTATAGATGGACAGGGCTCCTATGGCTACACCTTC	CSAIDGQGSYGYTF
medium-sized	TRBV19	TRBJ2-3	16	TRBD2	TGTGCCAGTACCGATGGGCCTAGCGGGGGGGCAGATACGCAGTATTTT	CASTDGPSGGADTQYF
.	TRBV24-1	TRBJ2-5	17	.	TGTGCCACCAGTGATTTGAATTCCGGGACTGACCAAGAGACCCAGTACTTC	CATSDLNSGTDQETQYF
.	TRBV6-1	TRBJ1-1	16	.	TGTGCCAGCAGTGGTTCGGGCACAGGTTTGCACACTGAAGCTTTCTTT	CASSGSGTGLHTEAFF
.	TRBV29-1	TRBJ1-2	13	TRBD1	TGCAGCGTGCCGGGACAGGGTGGCTATGGCTACACCTTC	CSVPGQGGYGYTF
many	TRBV29-1	TRBJ2-4	12	.	TGCAGCGTTTCCACAGGGTTGGACATTCAGTACTTC	CSVSTGLDIQYF
few	TRBV15	TRBJ1-2	14	.	TGTGCCACCAGCATTGAAACAGGGCACTATGGCTACACCTTC	CATSIETGHYGYTF
few	TRBV6-5	TRBJ1-2	15	.	TGTGCCAGCACCCCGTGGCAGGCCCCTAACTATGGCTACACCTTC	CASTPWQAPNYGYTF
.	TRBV11-2	TRBJ2-3	21	.	TGTGCCAGCAGCTTAGAAGGACAGGCGGGATATAGGGGATACCACACAGATACGCAGTATTTT	CASSLEGQAGYRGYHTDTQYF
medium-sized	TRBV29-1	TRBJ1-2	15	TRBD1	TGCAGCGTTGAAGATCTGAGGGGGCGCGTCTCTGGCTACACCTTC	CSVEDLRGRVSGYTF
.	TRBV4-3	TRBJ2-1	16	TRBD2	TGTGCCAGCAGCCAAGAGGAGCGGGGGGCGTGGGATGAGCAGTTCTTC	CASSQEERGAWDEQFF
many	TRBV19	TRBJ1-2	15	TRBD1	TGTGCCAGTGAGGGACAGGGTTGGGCTAACTATGGCTACACCTTC	CASEGQGWANYGYTF
.	TRBV27	TRBJ1-4	14	.	TGTGCCAGCAGTTTATCTCGGTCTAATGAAAAACTGTTTTTT	CASSLSRSNEKLFF
.	TRBV27	TRBJ2-3	15	TRBD2	TGTGCCAATAGGACTAGCGGGGGGGCCCCAGATACGCAGTATTTT	CANRTSGGAPDTQYF
medium-sized	TRBV29-1	TRBJ2-1	12	.	TGCAGCGTTGAACAGGACCACAATGAGCAGTTCTTC	CSVEQDHNEQFF
.	TRBV6-5	TRBJ1-2	14	.	TGTGCCAGCAGGGGGGGACCGCGTAACTATGGCTACACCTTC	CASRGGPRNYGYTF
.	TRBV10-3	TRBJ1-2	12	.	TGTGCCACCACGGTAACAGGGAGTGGCTACACCTTC	CATTVTGSGYTF
.	TRBV13	TRBJ2-3	14	TRBD2	TGTGCCAGCAGCACCAGCGGGGGCACAGATACGCAGTATTTT	CASSTSGGTDTQYF
few	TRBV19	TRBJ1-1	14	.	TGTGCCAGTAGTATATGGCAGGGGAGCACTGAAGCTTTCTTT	CASSIWQGSTEAFF
.	TRBV10-3	TRBJ2-5	13	.	TGTGCCATTTCAGTGACAGAGGAAGAGACCCAGTACTTC	CAISVTEEETQYF
.	TRBV12-3/TRBV12-4	TRBJ2-7	16	.	TGTGCCAGCAGTTCTGCCTTAGGGGGGTCTCTCTACGAGCAGTACTTC	CASSSALGGSLYEQYF
.	TRBV6-5	TRBJ1-2	13	.	TGTGCCAGCAGTTTCACAGGGAGCTATGGCTACACCTTC	CASSFTGSYGYTF
few	TRBV13	TRBJ2-1	16	TRBD2	TGTGCCAGCAGAACCGGGACTAGCGGGGGGGCCTATGAGCAGTTCTTC	CASRTGTSGGAYEQFF
.	TRBV7-9	TRBJ2-3	15	TRBD1	TGTGCCAGCAGCCTACGGACAGGGGGGGATTATACGCAGTATTTT	CASSLRTGGDYTQYF
.	TRBV4-2	TRBJ2-3	12	.	TGTGCCAGCTCATTGGGACTAGATACGCAGTATTTT	CASSLGLDTQYF
.	TRBV6-5	TRBJ1-2	10	.	TGTGCCAGCAGGTCGGGTGGCTACACCTTC	CASRSGGYTF
.	TRBV7-6	TRBJ2-1	11	.	TGTGCCAGCAGCTTTGGGGATGAGCAGTTCTTC	CASSFGDEQFF
.	TRBV24-1	TRBJ2-2	15	.	TGTGCCACCAGTGATTTGAACAGAAACACCGGGGAGCTGTTTTTT	CATSDLNRNTGELFF
.	TRBV19	TRBJ1-1	15	.	TGTGCCAGTAGTATCCCCGGGTTCCAGAACACTGAAGCTTTCTTT	CASSIPGFQNTEAFF
few	TRBV6-5	TRBJ2-3	15	TRBD2	TGTGCCAGCTCCCGGGGTAGCGGGGCGAAAGATACGCAGTATTTT	CASSRGSGAKDTQYF
.	TRBV5-5	TRBJ1-2	17	TRBD1	TGTGCCAGCAGCTTGGCCGCGACAGGGGGCTGGAACTATGGCTACACCTTC	CASSLAATGGWNYGYTF
few	TRBV19	TRBJ2-5	15	TRBD2	TGTGCCAGTAGTATAGTAGCGGGGGGGCAAGAGACCCAGTACTTC	CASSIVAGGQETQYF
few	TRBV19	TRBJ1-5	13	.	TGTGCCAGTAGTGGGACTGGGAATCAGCCCCAGCATTTT	CASSGTGNQPQHF
.	TRBV27	TRBJ2-5	15	TRBD2	TGTGCCAGCAGTTCGCGGTCGGGGGGTATTGAGACCCAGTACTTC	CASSSRSGGIETQYF
few	TRBV4-2	TRBJ2-1	15	.	TGTGCCAGCAGCCAGGGAGGGGGGCAGGTCAATGAGCAGTTCTTC	CASSQGGGQVNEQFF
.	TRBV6-1	TRBJ2-3	16	TRBD2	TGTGCCAGCAGTTCTATTGCGCGGGGGGGCACAGATACGCAGTATTTT	CASSSIARGGTDTQYF
few	TRBV10-3	TRBJ2-5	12	.	TGTGCCATCAGTCAGCGGCAAGAGACCCAGTACTTC	CAISQRQETQYF
.	TRBV27	TRBJ2-7	14	TRBD1	TGTGCCAGCAGTTTTGGGACAGGGACCTACGAGCAGTACTTC	CASSFGTGTYEQYF
.	TRBV19	TRBJ1-2	13	TRBD1	TGTGCCAGTGCATGGTCCAGGGGGGATGGCTACACCTTC	CASAWSRGDGYTF
.	TRBV12-3/TRBV12-4	TRBJ1-1	13	.	TGTGCCAGCAGTTTTGGGAGGGACACTGAAGCTTTCTTT	CASSFGRDTEAFF
once	TRBV6-1	TRBJ1-1	13	.	TGTGCCAGCTCCGAGTTTCGGAACACTGAAGCTTTCTTT	CASSEFRNTEAFF
.	TRBV6-1	TRBJ2-3	17	.	TGTGCCAGCAGTGAATATAGGGGCGGGGCGGGCACAGATACGCAGTATTTT	CASSEYRGGAGTDTQYF
few	TRBV5-6	TRBJ2-3	14	.	TGTGCCAGCAGCTTTGTGACGAGGGCGGATACGCAGTATTTT	CASSFVTRADTQYF
few	TRBV5-1	TRBJ2-3	14	.	TGCGCCAGCAGGGAAGAGATATACACAGATACGCAGTATTTT	CASREEIYTDTQYF